This T cell receptor beta chain stems from a study of cytomegalovirus exposure and HLA in healthy donors. Overall study context: Across 350 to 400 genotyped donors, approximately 80% landed in the Caucasian-associated ancestry cluster. Overall study results and limits: The study recorded 164 TCR beta chains that were cytomegalovirus-associated. Immune exposure information comprised only CMV serostatus.

The PCR contained 60 Vbeta and 13 Jbeta primers. Clones were read by immunoSEQ multiplex PCR, and TCRdb kept only the in-frame ones, dropping some. This sample's table reports about 49,000 clones. This CDR3 has 9 amino acids. Between the trimmed V and J ends, which lost 7 bases and 7 bases, there was a span of 5 bases. Remarks on this clone: Its specificity is not known.

The specimen was PBMCs. J is TRBJ2-7 and V is TRBV23-1; D might be TRBD1 (5 bases). TRBV23-1 is identified as an open reading frame with a role that is uncertain. The TCR comes from a man between 18 and 29 years old in good health and CMV-seropositive. The CDR3 DNA sequence: TGCGCCAGCAAGGGGGAGCAGTACTTC. Protein product: CASKGEQYF.